One TCR beta chain is described in this entry. This clonotype was seen more than once but under ten times. The antigen it recognizes is unknown. No much larger clonotype is one base removed from it; base qualities were not supplied. The data derive from a study of response to subunit inactivated influenza vaccine (dated by TCRdb to the late 2010s). For the wider study: Deep quantitative profiling of the T cell receptor repertoire was used in the study to follow responses to a trivalent subunit inactivated influenza vaccine.

Library method: RT-PCR. The sequencer listed for this sample is Illumina HiSeq 2500. Using fastp at Q25 and MiXCR, TCRdb reprocessed the public reads and kept productive beta chains. Rows are combined by CDR3 protein, so each entry shows the most common genes and DNA. The sample table records around 300,000 distinct CDR3 sequences; around 20% of these occur just once. The top ten clonotypes cover around 10% of the sample. What the research found in general, with its limitations: The authors proposed that each seasonal influenza vaccination may bring in only a limited number of new T cells.

Inclusive of the bounding cysteine and phenylalanine, the CDR3 is 13 residues long. Only the CDR3 portion is preserved as DNA: 39 bases, with reading frame beginning at the first base. The V end loses 3 bases and the J end loses 5 bases, and a stretch of 7 bases separates them. The sequence derives from a man aged 50 to 69 who received an inactivated influenza vaccine. Donor details come from another sample of the same person, matched by shared clones. Here the chain combines TRBV12-3 or TRBV12-4 and TRBJ2-2, with an unclear D gene assignment. The source was PBMCs from blood, collected approximately 22 months after vaccination. The CDR3 protein is CASSFKGTGELFF. The nucleotides are TGTGCCAGCAGTTTTAAGGGTACCGGGGAGCTGTTTTTT.